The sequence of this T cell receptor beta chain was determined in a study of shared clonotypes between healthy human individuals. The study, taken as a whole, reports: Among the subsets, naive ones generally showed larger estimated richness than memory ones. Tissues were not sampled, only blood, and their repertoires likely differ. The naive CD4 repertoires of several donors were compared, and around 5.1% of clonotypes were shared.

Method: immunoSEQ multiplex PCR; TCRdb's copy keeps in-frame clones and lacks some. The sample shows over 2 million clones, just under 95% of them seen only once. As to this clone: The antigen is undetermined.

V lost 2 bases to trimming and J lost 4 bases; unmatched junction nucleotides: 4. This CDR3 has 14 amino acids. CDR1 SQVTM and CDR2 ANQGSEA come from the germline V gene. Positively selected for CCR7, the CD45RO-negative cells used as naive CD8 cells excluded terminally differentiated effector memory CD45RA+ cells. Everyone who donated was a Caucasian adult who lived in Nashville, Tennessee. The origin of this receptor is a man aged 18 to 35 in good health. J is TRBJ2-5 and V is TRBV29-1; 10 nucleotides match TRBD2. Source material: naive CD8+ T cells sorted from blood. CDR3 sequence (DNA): TGCAGCGTTGAACCCAGCGGGAGGGGAGAGACCCAGTACTTC. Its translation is CSVEPSGRGETQYF. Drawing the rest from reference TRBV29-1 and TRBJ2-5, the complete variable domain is SAVISQKPSRDICQRGTSLTIQCQVDSQVTMMFWYRQQPGQSLTLIATANQGSEATYESGFVIDKFPISRPNLTFSTLTVSNMSPEDSSIYLCSVEPSGRGETQYFGPGTRLLVL.